The T cell receptor beta chain described here comes from a study of T cell responses to AZD1222 COVID-19 vaccine. About this clone itself: Its antigen remains unidentified.

Germline CDR1 and CDR2: MRHNA and SNTAGT. V was cut by 0 bases and J by 0 bases, with 8 bases left in between. There are 15 residues in the CDR3. Whole-study results and caveats: Females outnumbered males among donors, who were mostly white British; clonal diversity was possibly underestimated. Only a handful of people who got AZD1222 tested seropositive at baseline.

Generated by immunoSEQ multiplex PCR, the TCRdb table keeps only in-frame clones and is missing some. The sample comprises 150,000 to 160,000 clones, roughly nine tenths of which are singletons, and about 5.5% rests with the top ten. The chain couples TRBV6-4 to TRBJ1-2; a possible D gene is TRBD1 (5 bases). Source: peripheral blood, taken on day 0 of MenACWY control vaccination. This receptor was obtained from an adult in good health. CDR3 bases: TGTGCCAGCAGTGACTCCGGGGACCCTAACTATGGCTACACCTTC. Residues: CASSDSGDPNYGYTF.